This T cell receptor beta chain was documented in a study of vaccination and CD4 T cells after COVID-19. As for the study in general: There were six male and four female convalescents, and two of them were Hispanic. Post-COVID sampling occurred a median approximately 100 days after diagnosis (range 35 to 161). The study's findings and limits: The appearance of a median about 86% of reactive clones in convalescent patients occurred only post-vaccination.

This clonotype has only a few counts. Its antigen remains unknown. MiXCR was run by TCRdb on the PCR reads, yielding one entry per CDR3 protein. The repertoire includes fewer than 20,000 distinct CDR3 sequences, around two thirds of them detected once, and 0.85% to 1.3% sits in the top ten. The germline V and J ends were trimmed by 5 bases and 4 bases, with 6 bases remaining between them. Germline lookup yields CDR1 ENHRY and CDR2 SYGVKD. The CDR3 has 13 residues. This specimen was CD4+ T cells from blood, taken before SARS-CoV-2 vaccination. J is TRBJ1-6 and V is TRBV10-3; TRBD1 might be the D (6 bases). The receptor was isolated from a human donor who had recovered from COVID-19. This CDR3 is CAISTGYNSPLHF. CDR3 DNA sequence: TGTGCCATCAGTACAGGGTATAATTCACCCCTCCACTTT.